One sample yielded the 23 T cell receptor beta chains listed below, sequenced in a study of brain T cells in children with intractable seizures. The sequenced cases were selected for having the highest brain T cell transcript signatures. Sequencing was performed with immunoSEQ multiplex PCR; in TCRdb, only in-frame clones are kept and a portion is missing. Of approximately 3,900 clones in the sample, 55% to 75% were seen once. Sequences were derived from resected brain tissue, sampled at surgery. The receptors derive from a girl aged 2-10 years with Rasmussen encephalitis and intractable seizures.

V and J are TRBV7-9 and TRBJ2-2; TRBD1 matches 8 bases. The V gene end was trimmed by 10 bases and the J gene end by 1 base; junction bases not matched to a gene: 11. This CDR3 is 16 amino acids long. The germline gives CDR1 SEHNR, CDR2 FQNEAQ (reference sequence). CDR3 sequence (DNA): TGTGCCACCGTTCGCGCCGGGACAGGGAACACCGGGGAGCTGTTTTTT. This translates into CATVRAGTGNTGELFF.

This clone was seen a handful of times. V is TRBV7-9 and J is TRBJ1-2, with 9 bases aligning to TRBD1. Trimming at V came to 1 base and at J to 10 bases, leaving 4 bases not matched to a gene. Per the germline V gene, CDR1 is SEHNR and CDR2 is FQNEAQ (reference sequence). This CDR3 has 13 residues. The CDR3 here is CASSLGGQGAYTF. CDR3 DNA sequence: TGTGCCAGCAGCTTAGGGGGACAGGGCGCCTACACCTTC.

CDR3 sequence reads: CASSLNGRGRYEQYF. As DNA, the CDR3 is TGTGCCAGCAGCTTAAACGGCAGGGGGCGGTACGAGCAGTACTTC. The chain joins TRBV7-2 to TRBJ2-7; TRBD1 aligns across 8 bases. From germline, CDR1 is SGHTA and CDR2 FQGNSA. CDR3 length: 15 residues. The V segment lost 2 bases and the J segment 4 bases; nucleotides outside the gene matches: 7. Filled out from reference TRBV7-2 and TRBJ2-7, the complete variable domain reads GAGVSQSPSNKVTEKGKDVELRCDPISGHTALYWYRQSLGQGLEFLIYFQGNSAPDKSGLPSDRFSAERTGGSVSTLTIQRTQQEDSAVYLCASSLNGRGRYEQYFGPGTRLTVT.

This clone came up a few times. The rearrangement uses TRBV6-2 or TRBV6-3 and TRBJ1-1, with TRBD1 as a possible D gene (5 bases). Deletions cut 6 bases from V and 6 bases from J, with 17 bases between. Germline V gives CDR1 MNHEY, CDR2 SVGEGT. There are 14 residues in the CDR3. DNA of the CDR3: TGTGCCAGCAGCGCCCCCCCCCGGGACCCTGAAGCTTTCTTT. The encoded protein is CASSAPPRDPEAFF.

This chain links TRBV15 with TRBJ2-5; 15 nucleotides match TRBD2. Germline V CDR1 and CDR2: LNHNV, YYDKDF (reference sequence). The V and J ends lost 5 bases and 2 bases, in that order; junction bases with no gene match: 9. This CDR3 contains 18 residues. As DNA, the CDR3 is TGTGCCACCAGCCGGACTAGCGGGAGGGCCTCCCATCAAGAGACCCAGTACTTC. Translating gives CATSRTSGRASHQETQYF.

This clone was recorded only once. V gene TRBV9 combines with J gene TRBJ1-1, with D hard to call. The CDR3 sequence is 13 residues long. Germline CDR1 and CDR2: SGDLS and YYNGEE. V gave up 4 bases and J gave up 0 bases, with 7 bases separating them. DNA of the CDR3: TGTGCCAGCAGCTCCGAGCTGAACACTGAAGCTTTCTTT. It translates to CASSSELNTEAFF.

This clone has only one observation. The V call is TRBV19, the J call TRBJ2-1, with D perhaps TRBD1 (6 bases). Between the trimmed V and J ends, which lost 6 bases and 8 bases, there was a span of 23 bases. The CDR3 has 16 residues. Per the germline V gene, CDR1 is LNHDA and CDR2 is SQIVND (reference sequence). CDR3 coding DNA: TGTGCCAGTAGCTCCTCTTACGGCGGCAACAGGGATGAGCAGTTCTTC. It translates to CASSSSYGGNRDEQFF.

CDR3: CASSLVGGSGYTF. Written as DNA, the CDR3 is TGTGCCAGCAGTTTAGTGGGGGGCAGTGGCTACACCTTC. V is TRBV12-3 or TRBV12-4 and J is TRBJ1-2; tentatively, D is TRBD1 (6 bases). Trimming took off 1 base at V and 7 bases at J, with 10 bases between the two ends. CDR3 size: 13 residues.

The chain combines TRBV27 with TRBJ2-7, with 7 bases lining up with TRBD1. CDR1 and CDR2 from the germline V gene are MNHEY and SMNVEV (reference sequence). The CDR3 runs 15 residues. V lost 5 bases to trimming and J lost 0 bases; unmatched junction nucleotides: 7. This CDR3 reads CASSPAGTASYEQYF. The CDR3 nucleotides are TGTGCCAGCAGTCCTGCCGGGACAGCCTCCTACGAGCAGTACTTC.

The chain uses TRBV4-1 and TRBJ2-5, with 10 bases identical to TRBD1. Germline trimming cut 3 bases from V and 5 bases from J; bases unmatched to any gene: 9. The germline V gene has CDR1 MGHRA and CDR2 YSYEKL. This CDR3 has 16 amino acids. CDR3 loop: CASSHPPGTGDETQYF. The CDR3 coding sequence is TGCGCCAGCAGCCACCCTCCCGGGACAGGGGACGAGACCCAGTACTTC.

V gene TRBV6-1 combines with J gene TRBJ2-7; maybe TRBD1 (6 bases). This CDR3 has 17 residues. Germline CDR1 reads MNHNS; CDR2 reads SASEGT. V was trimmed by 4 bases and J by 2 bases, leaving 21 bases between them. CDR3 nucleotides: TGTGCCAGCAGTGGGGGACCGGGACACCTAGACCCCTACGAGCAGTACTTC. It translates to CASSGGPGHLDPYEQYF.

A single count supports this clone. The CDR3 region is CASSKEDTQYF. The CDR3 DNA follows: TGTGCCAGCAGCAAAGAGGACACGCAGTATTTT. The rearrangement uses TRBV7-2 and TRBJ2-3; D is uncertain. V was shortened by 5 bases and J by 9 bases, with 9 bases between the two germline ends. The CDR3 is 11 amino acids. CDR1 and CDR2 from the germline V gene are SGHTA and FQGNSA.

The chain couples TRBV3-1 (or the pseudogene TRBV3-2) to TRBJ1-1, with 9 positions matching TRBD1. J was trimmed by 4 bases and V by 3 bases; bases with no gene match: 6. Germline CDR1 reads LGHDT; CDR2 reads YNNKEL (reference sequence). This CDR3 comprises 15 residues. CDR3 coding DNA: TGTGCCAGCAGCCAGGGGACAGGGACGGGCACTGAAGCTTTCTTT. Protein product: CASSQGTGTGTEAFF.

With respect to this clone: One end of the junction varies from germline; a read error may be responsible. Other DNA variants within this sample encode the same CDR3. The J gene is TRBJ2-7, the V gene TRBV6-5; 11 positions match TRBD2. Per germline, CDR1 MNHEY and CDR2 SVGAGI. This CDR3 comprises 14 residues. The CDR3 bases are TGTGCTAGCATGGGGACTAGCGGAGCCTACGAGCAGTACTTC. It encodes CASMGTSGAYEQYF.

The gene calls are TRBV2 and TRBJ2-7, with 8 bases matching TRBD1. Trimming took 8 bases from V and 3 from J; bases not matched to a gene: 12. Germline CDR1 reads SNHLY; CDR2 reads FYNNEI. The length of the CDR3 is 15 residues. CDR3 nucleotides: TGTGCCAGCGGGGCCTCCGGGACAGGCAACTACGAGCAGTACTTC. Translating gives CASGASGTGNYEQYF.

By sample fraction, this clone is medium-sized (0.01 to 0.1%). The genes are TRBV6-5 and TRBJ1-1, with D uncertain. Germline lookup yields CDR1 MNHEY and CDR2 SVGAGI. Trimming stripped 1 base from V and 1 base from J, with 10 bases between. The CDR3 is 15 amino acids. CDR3 protein: CASSYWAGPNTEAFF. CDR3 in DNA: TGTGCCAGCAGTTACTGGGCGGGTCCGAACACTGAAGCTTTCTTT.

V gene TRBV7-2 combines with J gene TRBJ1-1; TRBD1 matches 7 bases. Germline loops: CDR1 SGHTA, CDR2 FQGNSA. The CDR3 is 14 residues long. With V trimmed by 9 bases and J by 10 bases, 17 bases remained unmatched. CDR3 sequence: CARTHSGGRRRAFF. The CDR3 bases are TGTGCCAGGACCCACTCAGGGGGGCGACGGAGAGCTTTCTTT.

The chain employs TRBV27 and TRBJ2-7; TRBD1 matches 10 bases. The length of the CDR3 is 14 residues. V shed 5 bases and J 6 bases; nucleotides not matched to a gene: 7. Germline lookup yields CDR1 MNHEY and CDR2 SMNVEV (reference sequence). The CDR3 DNA sequence: TGTGCCAGCAGTCCCGGGACAGGGGCGGGCGAGCAGTACTTC. It encodes CASSPGTGAGEQYF.

This clone showed up just once. This chain links TRBV28 with TRBJ2-2; D may be TRBD2 (7 bases). CDR1 MDHEN and CDR2 SYDVKM come from the germline V gene. This CDR3 is built from 15 residues. V was clipped by 10 bases and J by 5 bases, with 20 bases between them. In DNA, the CDR3 is TGTGCCACTCTATTAGGGGGGGCCACGACCGGGGAGCTGTTTTTT. The encoded protein is CATLLGGATTGELFF.

The CDR3 region is CASSFGPSGWYEQYF. DNA of the CDR3: TGTGCCAGCAGTTTCGGGCCTAGCGGGTGGTACGAGCAGTACTTC. The rearrangement joins TRBV27 to TRBJ2-7; 8 bases line up with TRBD2. This CDR3 region has 15 residues. Germline V gene data show CDR1 as MNHEY and CDR2 as SMNVEV (reference sequence). Germline trimming cut 3 bases from V and 4 bases from J; bases unmatched to any gene: 8.

The V call is TRBV5-4, the J call TRBJ2-1; maybe TRBD2 (7 bases). The V and J ends lost 4 bases and 5 bases respectively, with 19 bases between them. Germline V gene data show CDR1 as SGHNT and CDR2 as YYREEE (reference sequence). This CDR3 spans 16 amino acids. CDR3: CASSLRMGGGDNEQFF. CDR3 sequence (DNA): TGTGCCAGCAGCCTCAGAATGGGAGGGGGTGACAATGAGCAGTTCTTC.

The V call is TRBV6-6, the J call TRBJ1-5; D is unclear. The V and J ends lost 5 bases and 0 bases respectively, with 11 bases between them. The CDR3 consists of 15 residues. Germline-derived CDR1 and CDR2 are MNHNY and SVGAGI (reference sequence). The CDR3 nucleotides are TGTGCCAGCAGTAAAGGCCTGTATAGCAATCAGCCCCAGCATTTT. Translated, it gives CASSKGLYSNQPQHF.

The chain has TRBV6-5 and TRBJ1-2, with D perhaps matching TRBD1 (5 bases). V shed 6 bases and J shed 8 bases, with 10 bases lying between them. Germline CDR1 and CDR2: MNHEY and SVGAGI. The CDR3 is 11 amino acids. The CDR3 region is CASRVGDGYTF. CDR3 in DNA: TGTGCCAGCAGGGTAGGGGACGGCTACACCTTC.